Sequencing of this T cell receptor beta chain was carried out in a study of OX40 agonist ivuxolimab in advanced cancers. This clone occurred once. CDR1 is PRHDT, CDR2 FYEKMQ, per germline (reference sequence). Trimming cost V 2 bases and J 5 bases, with 15 bases left between them. CDR3 length: 16 residues. Profiling relied on immunoSEQ multiplex PCR, and the TCRdb table lists in-frame clones only, not all of them. The repertoire has almost 70,000 clones, 90% of them found once; the top ten carry roughly a tenth. The sequence was collected from an adult with an advanced solid tumor such as melanoma, head and neck, liver or kidney cancer. This specimen consisted of CD4+ or CD8+ T cells sorted from blood, obtained in a trial of the OX40 agonist ivuxolimab. The V call is TRBV13, the J call TRBJ2-2; tentative D call: TRBD1 (5 bases). This CDR3 is CASSLWSGSLTGELFF. In DNA, the CDR3 is TGTGCCAGCAGCTTATGGTCAGGGTCTTTGACCGGGGAGCTGTTTTTT.